These 21 T cell receptor beta chains share one sample of origin, sequenced in a study of blood T cell repertoires in COVID-19. Profiled with immunoSEQ multiplex PCR; TCRdb holds only in-frame clones, not every one. The sample shows around 67,000 clones, 88% of them seen only once. Sequenced input: peripheral blood. The receptors come from a woman of 80 years or more with active or convalescent COVID-19.

This chain connects TRBV4-1 to TRBJ2-6, with D perhaps matching TRBD2 (6 bases). Germline-derived CDR1 and CDR2 are MGHRA and YSYEKL. CDR3 length: 17 amino acids. Trimming cost V 4 bases and J 3 bases, with 16 bases left between them. The CDR3 reads CASSLIRGASGANVLTF. The CDR3 DNA follows: TGCGCCAGCAGCCTAATTCGCGGGGCAAGTGGGGCCAACGTCCTGACTTTC.

The V gene is TRBV9, the J gene TRBJ2-1; 9 bases are shared with TRBD2. Per germline, CDR1 SGDLS and CDR2 YYNGEE. The CDR3 sequence is 14 residues long. V lost 3 bases, J lost 9 bases, and 7 bases stayed unmatched. Here the CDR3 DNA reads TGTGCCAGCAGCGCTCTAGCGGGACTCGGTGAGCAGTTCTTC. This sequence encodes CASSALAGLGEQFF.

The gene calls are TRBV6-5 and TRBJ1-1; D not certain. The ends were cut back, 6 bases at V and 8 bases at J, with 10 bases in the middle. The germline gives CDR1 MNHEY, CDR2 SVGAGI. The CDR3 is made up of 11 amino acids. In DNA form, the CDR3 reads TGTGCCAGCAGATCGACTGAAGAAGCTTTCTTT. Translating gives CASRSTEEAFF.

Here the CDR3 DNA reads TGTGCCAGCAGCTTAGCTATTGGCCAGAATACGCAGTATTTT. It codes for CASSLAIGQNTQYF. The rearrangement joins TRBV7-8 to TRBJ2-3; no clear D gene. From germline, CDR1 is SGHVS and CDR2 FQNEAQ. Between the trimmed V and J ends, which lost 0 bases and 7 bases, there was a span of 11 bases. The CDR3 length is 14 residues.

The chain carries TRBV4-3 and TRBJ2-5, with D uncertain. Between the trimmed V and J ends, which lost 1 base and 0 bases, there was a span of 6 bases. CDR1 is LGHNA, CDR2 YSLEER, per germline. This CDR3 has 14 residues. CDR3 residues: CASSQGEYQETQYF. The CDR3, as DNA: TGCGCCAGCAGCCAAGGCGAGTACCAAGAGACCCAGTACTTC.

The chain joins TRBV28 to TRBJ2-7; possible D gene TRBD1, 5 bases. Between the trimmed V and J ends, which lost 3 bases and 7 bases, there was a span of 7 bases. The germline V gene encodes CDR1 MDHEN and CDR2 SYDVKM. The length of the CDR3 is 11 residues. The CDR3 here is CASSLGREQYF. Here the CDR3 DNA reads TGTGCCAGCAGTTTGGGGCGGGAGCAGTACTTC. Combining the CDR3 with reference TRBV28 and TRBJ2-7 gives the whole variable domain DVKVTQSSRYLVKRTGEKVFLECVQDMDHENMFWYRQDPGLGLRLIYFSYDVKMKEKGDIPEGYSVSREKKERFSLILESASTNQTSMYLCASSLGREQYFGPGTRLTVT.

The V call is TRBV6-2 or TRBV6-3, the J call TRBJ2-1; 13 bases are shared with TRBD2. CDR3 length equals 18 residues. V was clipped by 8 bases and J by 3 bases; unmatched bases: 13. Germline loops: CDR1 MNHEY, CDR2 SVGEGT. CDR3 nucleotide sequence: TGTGCCAGCTGCCGGACTAGCGGGAGTGGGGATTACTACAATGAGCAGTTCTTC. It yields the protein CASCRTSGSGDYYNEQFF.

The rearrangement joins TRBV7-9 to TRBJ1-5; TRBD1 agrees at 9 bases. V was clipped by 5 bases and J by 0 bases; unmatched bases: 14. The CDR3 runs to 19 residues. Per germline, CDR1 SEHNR and CDR2 FQNEAQ (reference sequence). This CDR3 is CASSPTGGQGRNSNQPQHF. The CDR3 DNA follows: TGTGCCAGCAGCCCTACCGGGGGACAGGGAAGGAATAGCAATCAGCCCCAGCATTTT.

This chain links TRBV19 with TRBJ2-1; D perhaps matches TRBD2 (5 bases). This CDR3 spans 13 amino acids. The germline gives CDR1 LNHDA, CDR2 SQIVND (reference sequence). The V and J ends lost 5 bases and 12 bases respectively, with 17 bases between them. The chain's CDR3 is CASSLVGRGGQFF. The CDR3 DNA follows: TGTGCCAGTAGTCTCGTCGGCCGGGGTGGGCAGTTCTTC. Looking up the rest from reference TRBV19 and TRBJ2-1 gives the full variable domain: DGGITQSPKYLFRKEGQNVTLSCEQNLNHDAMYWYRQDPGQGLRLIYYSQIVNDFQKGDIAEGYSVSREKKESFPLTVTSAQKNPTAFYLCASSLVGRGGQFFGPGTRLTVL.

This clone was detected a few times. This rearrangement joins TRBV14 to TRBJ1-1; TRBD1 matches 7 bases. The V segment lost 5 bases and the J segment 10 bases; nucleotides outside the gene matches: 7. The CDR3 runs 12 residues. The germline V gene has CDR1 SGHDN and CDR2 FVKESK. The CDR3, as DNA: TGTGCCAGCAGCGAATACAGGGGTCGAGCTTTCTTT. Translating gives CASSEYRGRAFF.

The chain links TRBV5-1 to TRBJ2-7, with 8 bases matching TRBD1. The CDR3 length is 14 residues. The V segment lost 4 bases and the J segment 2 bases; nucleotides outside the gene matches: 5. Looked up from germline, CDR1 is SGHRS and CDR2 is YFSETQ. DNA for the CDR3: TGCGCCAGCAGCGCAGGACAGGGAGCCTACGAGCAGTACTTC. This encodes CASSAGQGAYEQYF.

The CDR3 DNA reads TGCGCCAGCAGCCAGGACAGGGTGGGGACCGGGGAGCTGTTTTTT. This codes for CASSQDRVGTGELFF. The chain uses TRBV5-1 and TRBJ2-2; 8 bases match TRBD1. V trimming: 4 bases; J trimming: 5 bases; junction bases outside the gene matches: 7. Germline V lookup: CDR1 SGHRS, CDR2 YFSETQ. The length of the CDR3 is 15 residues.

The V and J genes are TRBV5-4 and TRBJ2-5; perhaps TRBD1 as D (6 bases). The germline V and J ends were trimmed by 2 bases and 3 bases, with 14 bases remaining between them. The CDR3 contains 15 residues. Germline V CDR1 and CDR2: SGHNT, YYREEE (reference sequence). CDR3 in amino acids: CASSFGTRIKETQYF. The CDR3 DNA is TGTGCCAGCAGCTTCGGGACAAGAATAAAAGAGACCCAGTACTTC.

The chain uses TRBV25-1 and TRBJ1-1, with 9 bases identical to TRBD1. Germline V gene lookup returns CDR1 MGHDK and CDR2 SYGVNS. The J segment lost 4 bases and the V segment lost 2 bases, leaving 5 bases of the junction unmatched. The CDR3 runs 15 residues. The CDR3 spells CASSEPYRGLTEAFF. CDR3 in DNA: TGTGCCAGCAGTGAACCATACAGGGGGCTCACTGAAGCTTTCTTT.

The chain couples TRBV2 to TRBJ1-1; maybe TRBD1 (5 bases). The CDR3 is 13 amino acids. Germline V gene sequence: CDR1 SNHLY, CDR2 FYNNEI. Trimming cost V 5 bases and J 8 bases, with 15 bases left between them. CDR3 sequence (DNA): TGTGCCAGCAGTCCCGGCCAGGGATCGGAAGCTTTCTTT. Its protein is CASSPGQGSEAFF.

This clone was seen once. This sequence joins TRBV4-3 and TRBJ1-2; 11 bases match TRBD1. There are 18 residues in the CDR3. Germline V CDR1 and CDR2: LGHNA, YSLEER. J gave up 0 bases and V 0 bases, and 6 bases lay outside the gene matches. The CDR3 loop is CASSQEGTGGTSNYGYTF. CDR3 sequence (DNA): TGCGCCAGCAGCCAAGAAGGGACAGGGGGAACGTCTAACTATGGCTACACCTTC.

This clone was detected once. The chain employs TRBV6-5 and TRBJ1-5; D gene uncertain. V gave up 9 bases and J gave up 5 bases, with 14 bases separating them. The V gene's germline CDR1 is MNHEY and CDR2 SVGAGI. This CDR3 has 13 residues. Here the CDR3 DNA reads TGTGCCAGTAAGCGATCGGGTGATCAGCCCCAGCATTTT. Translating it yields CASKRSGDQPQHF.

This chain connects TRBV2 to TRBJ2-5, with 9 bases matching TRBD2. The germline CDR1 and CDR2 sequences are SNHLY and FYNNEI. This CDR3 contains 14 residues. V gave up 6 bases and J gave up 5 bases; unmatched junction bases: 7. The CDR3, as DNA: TGTGCCAGCAGCCCGGGACTAGCTGGGGAGACCCAGTACTTC. Amino acid sequence: CASSPGLAGETQYF.

The V and J genes are TRBV2 and TRBJ1-5; tentative D call: TRBD1 (5 bases). The V gene's germline CDR1 is SNHLY and CDR2 FYNNEI. The CDR3 has 14 residues. V shed 2 bases and J shed 6 bases, with 11 bases lying between them. CDR3 amino acids: CASSESGTPQPQHF. CDR3 coding DNA: TGTGCCAGCAGTGAAAGCGGGACCCCTCAGCCCCAGCATTTT.

This clone has only one observation. V gene TRBV4-3 combines with J gene TRBJ2-1, with D possibly matching TRBD1 (6 bases). Trimming stripped 0 bases from V and 4 bases from J, with 7 bases between. Germline V gene sequence: CDR1 LGHNA, CDR2 YSLEER. This CDR3 is built from 14 residues. CDR3 sequence: CASSQDGQYNEQFF. CDR3 coding DNA: TGCGCCAGCAGCCAAGATGGACAGTACAATGAGCAGTTCTTC.

The J gene is TRBJ1-1, the V gene TRBV7-6, with a weak D call TRBD1 (6 bases). The V end was cut by 4 bases, the J end by 6 bases, with 15 bases between. CDR3 size: 14 residues. Germline CDR1 reads SGHVS; CDR2 reads FNYEAQ. In DNA form, the CDR3 reads TGTGCCAGCAGCTCCGGGGGGAAGGGGGCTGAAGCTTTCTTT. This encodes CASSSGGKGAEAFF.